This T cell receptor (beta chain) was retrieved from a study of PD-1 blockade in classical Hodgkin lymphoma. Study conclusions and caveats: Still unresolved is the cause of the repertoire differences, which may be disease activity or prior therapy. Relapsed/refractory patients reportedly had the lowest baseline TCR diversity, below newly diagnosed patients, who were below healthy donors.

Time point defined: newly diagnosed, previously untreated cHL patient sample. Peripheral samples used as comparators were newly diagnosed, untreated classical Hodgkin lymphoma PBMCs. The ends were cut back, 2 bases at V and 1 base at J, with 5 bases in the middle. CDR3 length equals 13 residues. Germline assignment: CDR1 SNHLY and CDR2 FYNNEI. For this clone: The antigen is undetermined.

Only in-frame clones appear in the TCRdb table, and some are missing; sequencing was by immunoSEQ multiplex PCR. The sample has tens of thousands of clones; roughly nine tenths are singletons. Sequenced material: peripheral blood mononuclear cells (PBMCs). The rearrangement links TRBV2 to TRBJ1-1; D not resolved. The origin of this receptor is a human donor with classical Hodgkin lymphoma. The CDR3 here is CASSEQPNTEAFF. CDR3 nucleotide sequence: TGTGCCAGCAGTGAACAGCCGAACACTGAAGCTTTCTTT.